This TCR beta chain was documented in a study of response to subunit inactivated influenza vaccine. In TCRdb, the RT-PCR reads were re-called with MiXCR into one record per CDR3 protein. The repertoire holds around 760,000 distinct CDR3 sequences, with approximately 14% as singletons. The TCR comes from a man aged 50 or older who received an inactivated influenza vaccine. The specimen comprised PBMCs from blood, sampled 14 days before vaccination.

The CDR3 DNA reads as TGCGCCAGCAGCATTCAGACCTCCTACGAGCAGTACTTC. The encoded protein is CASSIQTSYEQYF. The rearrangement links TRBV5-1 to TRBJ2-7; D is ambiguous. This CDR3 region has 13 residues. With 4 bases removed from V and 0 bases from J, the gap between germline ends came to 8 bases. Germline V lookup: CDR1 SGHRS, CDR2 YFSETQ.